Below are 32 T cell receptor beta chains sequenced from a single sample in a study of T-cell memory formation after mild COVID-19. TCRdb reanalysed the 5' RACE reads using MiXCR and keeps one entry per CDR3 protein. Among about 340,000 distinct CDR3 sequences, 10% to 15% were seen once, and the ten largest hold about 22%. The sequencing input was PBMCs or a T cell subset sorted from them (not recorded which). Receptor source: a young man who had mild COVID-19 (a few samples of this study predate the infection). Cell type and time point are not known.

The chain joins TRBV4-3 to TRBJ2-1, with D perhaps TRBD1 (6 bases). The germline gives CDR1 LGHNA, CDR2 YSLEER. The CDR3 extends over 17 amino acids. Trimming shortened V by 4 bases and J by 0 bases, and 16 bases separated the two germline ends. The CDR3 nucleotides are TGCGCCAGCAGCCCCCAACATAGGGGGTCCTCCTACAATGAGCAGTTCTTC. It encodes CASSPQHRGSSYNEQFF.

A few counts support this clonotype. At one of its ends the junction is not consistent with the germline gene, which may arise from a read error. This chain connects TRBV5-1 to TRBJ1-3, with D unresolved. The CDR3 loop spans 16 amino acids. From germline, CDR1 is SGHRS and CDR2 YFSETQ. The CDR3 nucleotides are TGCGCCAGCACCTTGGAGGTTTTTAGCTCTGGAAACACCATATATTTT. Translating gives CASTLEVFSSGNTIYF.

This clonotype has a handful of counts. The chain joins TRBV9 to TRBJ2-1, with D possibly called TRBD1 or TRBD2 (5 bases each). The CDR3 sequence is 15 residues long. CDR1 SGDLS and CDR2 YYNGEE come from the germline V gene. The V and J ends lost 4 bases and 4 bases respectively, with 15 bases between them. As DNA, the CDR3 is TGTGCCAGCAGCCCCACCGTGGGGGTGTACAATGAGCAGTTCTTC. Protein product: CASSPTVGVYNEQFF.

J is TRBJ2-2 and V is TRBV11-3; 12 bases fit TRBD1. This CDR3 comprises 17 residues. V lost 1 base to trimming and J lost 7 bases; unmatched junction nucleotides: 7. Germline V lookup: CDR1 SGHNT, CDR2 YENEEA. CDR3 sequence reads: CASSLAGTGGPRGELFF. CDR3 coding DNA: TGTGCCAGCAGCTTAGCAGGGACAGGGGGCCCCCGCGGGGAGCTGTTTTTT. Based on the CDR3 plus reference TRBV11-3 and TRBJ2-2, the full variable domain is EAGVVQSPRYKIIEKKQPVAFWCNPISGHNTLYWYLQNLGQGPELLIRYENEEAVDDSQLPKDRFSAERLKGVDSTLKIQPAELGDSAVYLCASSLAGTGGPRGELFFGEGSRLTVL.

The CDR3 coding sequence is TGTGCCAGCAGCCAGGCCGGGGGGGTCTACAATGAGCAGTTCTTC. Its protein product is CASSQAGGVYNEQFF. V usage is TRBV4-2 and J usage is TRBJ2-1, with TRBD2 identical over 8 bases. CDR1 is LGHNA and CDR2 is YNFKEQ in the germline V gene. There are 15 residues in the CDR3. Trimming at V came to 3 bases and at J to 3 bases, leaving 4 bases not matched to a gene.

The chain employs TRBV28 and TRBJ1-5; D is unclear. V was shortened by 2 bases and J by 4 bases, with 9 bases between the two germline ends. Germline CDR1 reads MDHEN; CDR2 reads SYDVKM. This CDR3 has 14 residues. The CDR3, as DNA: TGTGCCAGCAGTTTAGTTTCGAGTAATCAGCCCCAGCATTTT. It is translated as CASSLVSSNQPQHF.

This chain uses TRBV11-2 with TRBJ1-4; D unresolved. Looked up from germline, CDR1 is SGHAT and CDR2 is FQNNGV. CDR3 length equals 15 residues. The V end lost 0 bases, the J end lost 5 bases, and 10 bases lay between the germline ends. CDR3: CASSLEALGNEKLFF. DNA for the CDR3: TGTGCCAGCAGCTTAGAAGCGTTGGGGAATGAAAAACTGTTTTTT.

This chain joins TRBV7-2 and TRBJ2-2; possibly TRBD1 for D (5 bases). CDR1 is SGHTA, CDR2 FQGNSA, per germline. This CDR3 spans 16 amino acids. The V end was cut by 3 bases, the J end by 0 bases, with 11 bases between. The CDR3, as DNA: TGTGCCAGCAGCTTTATAGCAGGGCCGAACACCGGGGAGCTGTTTTTT. Encoded protein: CASSFIAGPNTGELFF.

This rearrangement joins TRBV15 to TRBJ2-4; 7 nucleotides match TRBD1. There are 14 residues in the CDR3. CDR1 and CDR2 (germline): LNHNV, YYDKDF (reference sequence). Losses at the gene ends were 4 bases for V and 6 bases for J; bases not matched to a gene: 6. CDR3 sequence: CATSMGTDTNIQYF. DNA for the CDR3: TGTGCCACCAGCATGGGGACAGACACAAACATTCAGTACTTC.

DNA of the CDR3: TGCGCCAGCAGCACCCCGACAGGACGGAACACTGAAGCTTTCTTT. The encoded protein is CASSTPTGRNTEAFF. The V call is TRBV5-1, the J call TRBJ1-1, with a tentative D call TRBD1 (6 bases). Germline V lookup: CDR1 SGHRS, CDR2 YFSETQ. The CDR3 is 15 amino acids. V lost 4 bases and J lost 1, with 14 bases in between.

The J gene is TRBJ2-5, the V gene TRBV30; D may match TRBD1 or TRBD2 (5 bases each). With 0 bases removed from V and 5 bases from J, the gap between germline ends came to 19 bases. CDR1 is GTSNPN and CDR2 is SVGIG in the germline V gene (reference sequence). The CDR3 consists of 16 residues. The chain's CDR3 is CAWSVGTRVRQETQYF. For the CDR3, the DNA is TGTGCCTGGAGTGTGGGGACGCGAGTTCGTCAGGAGACCCAGTACTTC.

The J gene is TRBJ2-3, the V gene TRBV6-5; no definite D call. V was clipped by 0 bases and J by 2 bases, with 9 bases between them. Germline V gene data show CDR1 as MNHEY and CDR2 as SVGAGI. This CDR3 has 15 residues. CDR3 loop: CASSYSIQITDTQYF. Here the CDR3 DNA reads TGTGCCAGCAGTTACTCGATCCAGATCACAGATACGCAGTATTTT.

This clonotype was counted only a few times. The V and J genes are TRBV12-5 and TRBJ2-3; D is ambiguous. The CDR3 spans 13 residues. The germline V gene has CDR1 LGHNT and CDR2 FRNRAP. V was cut by 1 base and J by 0 bases, with 2 bases left in between. This chain's CDR3 is CASGLASTDTQYF. CDR3 bases: TGTGCTAGTGGTTTGGCCAGCACAGATACGCAGTATTTT.

This clonotype was picked up a small number of times. V is TRBV29-1 and J is TRBJ1-1, with a possible D match to TRBD1 (6 bases). V gave up 2 bases and J gave up 7 bases, with 29 bases separating them. Germline lookup yields CDR1 SQVTM and CDR2 ANQGSEA. The CDR3 consists of 18 residues. The CDR3 reads CSVEYGYLQGKTLGEAFF. CDR3 nucleotide sequence: TGCAGCGTTGAATATGGGTATTTACAGGGTAAAACCCTCGGTGAAGCTTTCTTT.

Many counts were recorded for this clonotype. The V and J genes are TRBV7-9 and TRBJ2-7, with 7 bases matching TRBD1. In germline, CDR1 is SEHNR, CDR2 FQNEAQ (reference sequence). The CDR3 runs 14 residues. V shed 5 bases, J shed 2 bases, and the junction held 6 bases outside the gene matches. The CDR3 reads CASSNWDSPYEQYF. As DNA, the CDR3 is TGTGCCAGCAGCAACTGGGACAGTCCCTACGAGCAGTACTTC.

The sample holds many counts of this clonotype. This rearrangement joins TRBV4-2 to TRBJ1-2; 9 nucleotides line up with TRBD1. V shed 4 bases, J shed 4 bases, and the junction held 10 bases outside the gene matches. The CDR3 runs to 16 residues. CDR1 is LGHNA, CDR2 YNFKEQ, per germline. The CDR3 reads CASSRQNRGRTYGYTF. In nucleotides, the CDR3 is TGTGCCAGCAGCCGCCAGAACAGGGGGCGGACCTATGGCTACACCTTC.

This sequence joins TRBV5-1 and TRBJ2-3; D remains ambiguous. V lost 4 bases to trimming and J lost 4 bases, with 13 bases between them. Germline V gene sequence: CDR1 SGHRS, CDR2 YFSETQ. CDR3 size: 14 residues. CDR3 sequence: CASSHGRVADTQYF. The CDR3 nucleotides read TGCGCCAGCAGCCATGGAAGGGTAGCAGATACGCAGTATTTT.

The chain has TRBV12-3 or TRBV12-4 and TRBJ2-3; TRBD2 matches 12 bases. The V segment lost 6 bases and the J segment 7 bases; nucleotides outside the gene matches: 8. This CDR3 has 15 amino acids. Written as DNA, the CDR3 is TGTGCCAGCAGCCGTGGACTAGCGGGGTTAAATACGCAGTATTTT. It translates to CASSRGLAGLNTQYF.

CDR3 amino acids: CASSLGGMWETQYF. CDR3 sequence (DNA): TGTGCCAGCAGCTTAGGGGGGATGTGGGAGACCCAGTACTTC. The chain has TRBV7-6 and TRBJ2-5; D is possibly TRBD1 or TRBD2 (5 bases each). Trimming cost V 1 base and J 5 bases, with 11 bases left between them. Germline loops: CDR1 SGHVS, CDR2 FNYEAQ. This CDR3 region has 14 residues.

This clonotype was detected a few times. The chain combines TRBV23-1 with TRBJ1-5; possibly TRBD1 for D (6 bases). TRBV23-1 is classed as an ORF, of uncertain function. The CDR3 runs to 15 residues. Trimming shortened V by 0 bases and J by 7 bases, and 13 bases separated the two germline ends. As DNA, the CDR3 is TGCGCCAGCAGTCAATCATCCAGGGGAGGCCAGCCCCAGCATTTT. Its protein is CASSQSSRGGQPQHF.

V and J are TRBV6-5 and TRBJ2-3, with unresolved D. V was clipped by 0 bases and J by 6 bases, with 16 bases between them. CDR1 is MNHEY and CDR2 is SVGAGI in the germline V gene. This CDR3 has 16 amino acids. This CDR3 is CASSYSRRPPRDTQYF. The CDR3 DNA reads as TGTGCCAGCAGTTACTCGAGAAGGCCTCCTCGGGATACGCAGTATTTT.

This clonotype was detected ten times or more. V is TRBV5-6 and J is TRBJ2-3; 8 nucleotides agree with TRBD2. The CDR3 sequence is 14 residues long. The V segment lost 6 bases and the J segment 5 bases; nucleotides outside the gene matches: 8. CDR1 is SGHDT and CDR2 is YYEEEE in the germline V gene. In nucleotides, the CDR3 is TGTGCCAGCATCGGGACTAGTTACGGAGATACGCAGTATTTT. Translating it yields CASIGTSYGDTQYF.

V gene TRBV6-5 combines with J gene TRBJ2-5; D gene uncertain. Trimming stripped 5 bases from V and 1 base from J, with 11 bases between. Germline CDR1 and CDR2: MNHEY and SVGAGI. The CDR3 extends over 14 amino acids. The chain's CDR3 is CASSPYGSQETQYF. CDR3 sequence (DNA): TGTGCCAGCAGTCCTTACGGGTCCCAAGAGACCCAGTACTTC.

The rearrangement uses TRBV7-6 and TRBJ2-3, with D tentatively TRBD2 (6 bases). Germline-derived CDR1 and CDR2 are SGHVS and FNYEAQ. The V end lost 3 bases, the J end lost 1 base, and 14 bases lay between the germline ends. The CDR3 runs to 16 residues. CDR3 in DNA: TGTGCCAGCAGCTTTGGGGGAGCGGGCCGCACAGATACGCAGTATTTT. Protein: CASSFGGAGRTDTQYF.

V usage is TRBV7-9 and J usage is TRBJ2-3; 7 nucleotides align to TRBD1. The CDR3 length is 15 residues. J gave up 0 bases and V 7 bases, and 7 bases lay outside the gene matches. Per the germline V gene, CDR1 is SEHNR and CDR2 is FQNEAQ (reference sequence). This CDR3 reads CASKRGRLSTDTQYF. The CDR3, as DNA: TGTGCCAGCAAAAGGGGGCGGTTGAGCACAGATACGCAGTATTTT.

This clonotype was seen a few times. V gene TRBV7-2 combines with J gene TRBJ2-7; a possible D gene is TRBD1 (5 bases). The germline gives CDR1 SGHTA, CDR2 FQGNSA. V lost 4 bases to trimming and J lost 4 bases, with 11 bases between them. This CDR3 spans 13 amino acids. This chain's CDR3 is CASSSSAGYEQYF. The CDR3 DNA reads as TGTGCCAGCAGCTCCAGTGCAGGGTACGAGCAGTACTTC. The full variable domain, in which reference TRBV7-2 and TRBJ2-7 provide the parts outside the CDR3, is GAGVSQSPSNKVTEKGKDVELRCDPISGHTALYWYRQSLGQGLEFLIYFQGNSAPDKSGLPSDRFSAERTGGSVSTLTIQRTQQEDSAVYLCASSSSAGYEQYFGPGTRLTVT.

This clonotype was recorded a few times. This chain connects TRBV5-1 to TRBJ2-2; D possibly corresponds to TRBD1 (5 bases). The V and J ends lost 4 bases and 5 bases respectively, with 12 bases between them. Per the germline V gene, CDR1 is SGHRS and CDR2 is YFSETQ. This CDR3 region has 14 residues. CDR3 protein: CASSPIRQTGELFF. The DNA for the CDR3 is TGCGCCAGCAGCCCAATACGACAGACCGGGGAGCTGTTTTTT.

The chain carries TRBV19 and TRBJ1-5; 7 bases map to TRBD1. The CDR3 loop spans 14 amino acids. The V and J ends lost 1 base and 7 bases, in that order; junction bases with no gene match: 4. Looked up from germline, CDR1 is LNHDA and CDR2 is SQIVND (reference sequence). CDR3 in amino acids: CASSIAPGGQPQHF. Written as DNA, the CDR3 is TGTGCCAGTAGTATAGCGCCAGGGGGACAGCCCCAGCATTTT. The variable domain in full, completed from reference TRBV19 and TRBJ1-5, reads DGGITQSPKYLFRKEGQNVTLSCEQNLNHDAMYWYRQDPGQGLRLIYYSQIVNDFQKGDIAEGYSVSREKKESFPLTVTSAQKNPTAFYLCASSIAPGGQPQHFGDGTRLSIL.

This clonotype came up many times. The chain joins TRBV4-1 to TRBJ2-1; 9 bases match TRBD2. CDR1 is MGHRA, CDR2 YSYEKL, per germline. The CDR3 length is 16 residues. V shed 2 bases, J shed 6 bases, and the junction held 8 bases outside the gene matches. The DNA for the CDR3 is TGCGCCAGCAGCCAAATAGGCGGGGGGGCCTTCAATGAGCAGTTCTTC. It yields the protein CASSQIGGGAFNEQFF.

This clonotype came up a few times. A far larger clone is only one base removed, so a read error is likely. The chain combines TRBV5-5 with TRBJ2-3; D is unclear. Germline V gene lookup returns CDR1 SGHKS and CDR2 YYEKEE (reference sequence). The CDR3 loop spans 12 amino acids. The CDR3 spells CASSLGTDMQYF. In nucleotides, the CDR3 is TGTGCCAGCAGCTTGGGTACAGATATGCAGTATTTT.

This clonotype occurred a few times. This chain links TRBV5-1 with TRBJ1-1; D may be TRBD1 (6 bases). The CDR3 covers 15 residues. Between the trimmed V and J ends, which lost 2 bases and 5 bases, there was a span of 16 bases. Germline values: CDR1 SGHRS, CDR2 YFSETQ. The CDR3 loop is CASSFGGPRGTEAFF. In nucleotides, the CDR3 is TGCGCCAGCAGCTTTGGGGGGCCTCGAGGGACTGAAGCTTTCTTT.

The rearrangement joins TRBV12-3 or TRBV12-4 to TRBJ1-2; D remains unclear. CDR3 length equals 14 residues. V shed 7 bases and J shed 0 bases, with 12 bases lying between them. The CDR3 loop reads CASNTRGANYGYTF. The CDR3 region has the DNA TGTGCCAGCAACACAAGAGGAGCTAACTATGGCTACACCTTC.